The 26 T cell receptor beta chains below were found in one sample sequenced in a study of OX40 agonist ivuxolimab in advanced cancers. Library preparation employed the immunoSEQ multiplex PCR assay. The clones in this table, taken by TCRdb from immuneACCESS, are in-frame only. Not every clone is retained; where verified, under half of the shortfall comes from an unresolved V gene, and the cause of the rest is unknown. This sample comprises roughly 30,000 clones, roughly 83% of them detected only once. The ten largest make up 15% to 20% of the sample. The sequencing here drew on CD4+ or CD8+ T cells sorted from blood, taken in a trial of the OX40 agonist ivuxolimab. Source of these receptors: an adult with an advanced solid tumor such as melanoma, head and neck, liver or kidney cancer.

The chain is built from TRBV21-1 and TRBJ2-7; the table's D gene call, TRBD2, was not cross checked with the DNA. TRBV21-1 is annotated as a pseudogene. The CDR3 is made up of 17 amino acids. CDR3 nucleotides: TGTGCCAGCAGTTTCTCTCCGGACGGACTCTCTTCCTACGAGCAGTACTTC. Protein sequence: CASSFSPDGLSSYEQYF.

V and J are TRBV5-6 and TRBJ2-1; 11 nucleotides align to TRBD2. Germline values: CDR1 SGHDT, CDR2 YYEEEE. Germline trimming cut 0 bases from V and 6 bases from J; bases unmatched to any gene: 2. This CDR3 spans 15 amino acids. This CDR3 is CASSLVSGGANEQFF. CDR3 in DNA: TGTGCCAGCAGCTTGGTTAGCGGGGGGGCCAATGAGCAGTTCTTC.

This clone is medium-sized (0.01 to 0.1%) in the sample. The chain has TRBV6-4 and TRBJ1-4, with 7 bases fitting TRBD1. The trim removed 7 bases at V and 5 bases at J, leaving 7 bases unmatched. There are 14 residues in the CDR3. Germline CDR1 reads MRHNA; CDR2 reads SNTAGT. CDR3 residues: CASTPGTENEKLFF. The DNA of the CDR3 is TGTGCCAGCACTCCCGGGACAGAGAATGAAAAACTGTTTTTT.

V usage is TRBV5-8 and J usage is TRBJ1-1; D remains unclear. This CDR3 is 14 amino acids long. V dropped 1 base and J dropped 3 bases, with 10 bases sitting between them. Germline V gives CDR1 SGHTS, CDR2 YDEGEE. The CDR3, as DNA: TGTGCCAGCAGCTTGAGAGGGCTGGACACTGAAGCTTTCTTT. Translated: CASSLRGLDTEAFF.

The rearrangement joins TRBV5-5 to TRBJ2-7; TRBD1 aligns across 11 bases. Germline-derived CDR1 and CDR2 are SGHKS and YYEKEE (reference sequence). V shed 2 bases and J 5 bases; nucleotides not matched to a gene: 6. The CDR3 extends over 15 amino acids. Written as DNA, the CDR3 is TGTGCCAGCAGCTTCAGGACAGGGGGCATCAACGAGCAGTACTTC. As protein: CASSFRTGGINEQYF.

The table lists this clone with a count of one. The chain has TRBV11-2 and TRBJ2-7; unclear D gene. Trimming stripped 0 bases from V and 2 bases from J, with 5 bases between. The CDR3 runs 13 residues. Germline CDR1 is SGHAT and CDR2 is FQNNGV. CDR3 nucleotide sequence: TGTGCCAGCAGCTTAGAGGACCCCTACGAGCAGTACTTC. Encoded protein: CASSLEDPYEQYF. Full variable domain (rest looked up from reference TRBV11-2 and TRBJ2-7): EAGVAQSPRYKIIEKRQSVAFWCNPISGHATLYWYQQILGQGPKLLIQFQNNGVVDDSQLPKDRFSAERLKGVDSTLKIQPAKLEDSAVYLCASSLEDPYEQYFGPGTRLTVT.

The CDR3 region has the DNA TGTGCCATCAGTGAGTCGCTAGCCTCTCGAGAGACCCAGTACTTC. As protein: CAISESLASRETQYF. This sequence joins TRBV10-3 and TRBJ2-5; a weak D match, TRBD2 (5 bases). V was shortened by 0 bases and J by 4 bases, with 12 bases between the two germline ends. CDR3 length equals 15 residues. Germline lookup yields CDR1 ENHRY and CDR2 SYGVKD.

CDR3 nucleotides: TGCGCCAGCAGCTATGAGGGGGGGGGTACGGAGACCCAGTACTTC. This sequence encodes CASSYEGGGTETQYF. The chain uses TRBV4-1 and TRBJ2-5; possible D gene TRBD2, 7 bases. Trimming shortened V by 5 bases and J by 5 bases, and 18 bases separated the two germline ends. In germline, CDR1 is MGHRA, CDR2 YSYEKL. The CDR3 is 15 residues long.

The CDR3 spells CASSVPGAGANVLTF. CDR3 coding DNA: TGTGCCAGCAGTGTTCCAGGGGCCGGGGCCAACGTCCTGACTTTC. J is TRBJ2-6 and V is TRBV2, with D maybe TRBD1 (6 bases). The CDR3 totals 15 residues. Germline CDR1 and CDR2: SNHLY and FYNNEI. Deletions cut 4 bases from V and 4 bases from J, with 11 bases between.

The table lists this clone with a count of one. J is TRBJ2-7 and V is TRBV6-5, with D uncertain. The CDR3 loop spans 14 amino acids. Trimming pared 5 bases from V and 0 bases from J, leaving 11 bases between. Germline assignment: CDR1 MNHEY and CDR2 SVGAGI. DNA of the CDR3: TGTGCCAGCAGTGAAGTGGGGTTCTCCTACGAGCAGTACTTC. Amino acids: CASSEVGFSYEQYF.

This rearrangement joins TRBV5-1 to TRBJ2-7, with TRBD2 matching over 10 bases. CDR3 length equals 15 residues. Germline CDR1 SGHRS, CDR2 YFSETQ. V shed 2 bases and J 2 bases; nucleotides not matched to a gene: 4. CDR3 sequence reads: CASSLTSGKTYEQYF. DNA of the CDR3: TGCGCCAGCAGCTTAACTAGCGGGAAAACCTACGAGCAGTACTTC.

CDR3 in amino acids: CASSEGGETQYF. The CDR3 region has the DNA TGCGCCAGCAGTGAGGGGGGGGAGACCCAGTACTTC. V gene TRBV10-2 combines with J gene TRBJ2-5; D perhaps matches TRBD2 (6 bases). This CDR3 contains 12 residues. Trimming took 2 bases from V and 5 from J, leaving 6 bases between them. The germline V gene has CDR1 WSHSY and CDR2 SAAADI.

The chain links TRBV14 to TRBJ1-3; D remains ambiguous. Trimming stripped 0 bases from V and 0 bases from J, with 9 bases between. This CDR3 comprises 16 residues. Germline CDR1 reads SGHDN; CDR2 reads FVKESK. The CDR3 region has the DNA TGTGCCAGCAGCCAAGAGCACGGGAGCTCTGGAAACACCATATATTTT. The encoded protein is CASSQEHGSSGNTIYF.

This clone ranks as large (0.1 to 1%). The chain joins TRBV9 to TRBJ1-6; tentative D call: TRBD1 (6 bases). The CDR3 sequence is 14 residues long. Germline CDR1 reads SGDLS; CDR2 reads YYNGEE. Trimming took off 3 bases at V and 10 bases at J, with 14 bases between the two ends. The chain's CDR3 is CASSGGDTGSPLHF. The CDR3 DNA reads TGTGCCAGCAGCGGAGGGGACACGGGATCACCCCTCCACTTT.

The chain couples TRBV27 to TRBJ1-5, with D unclear. CDR3 length: 14 amino acids. CDR1 and CDR2 (germline): MNHEY, SMNVEV (reference sequence). V shed 5 bases and J shed 4 bases, with 12 bases lying between them. CDR3 nucleotides: TGTGCCAGCAGTCTTCTAGCGGGGAATCAGCCCCAGCATTTT. This sequence encodes CASSLLAGNQPQHF.

This clone was seen once. V and J are TRBV6-4 and TRBJ2-3, with 8 positions matching TRBD1. Germline V gene data show CDR1 as MRHNA and CDR2 as SNTAGT. The V and J ends lost 6 bases and 2 bases, in that order; junction bases with no gene match: 1. This CDR3 comprises 13 residues. The CDR3 sequence is CASRDRDTDTQYF. DNA of the CDR3: TGTGCCAGCAGGGACAGGGACACAGATACGCAGTATTTT.

The chain uses TRBV5-5 and TRBJ2-7, with D hard to call. With 1 base removed from V and 5 bases from J, the gap between germline ends came to 13 bases. Germline V gene lookup returns CDR1 SGHKS and CDR2 YYEKEE (reference sequence). CDR3 size: 14 residues. The CDR3 DNA reads as TGTGCCAGCAGCTTGCTCTCTCAGGACCACGAGCAGTACTTC. Translation: CASSLLSQDHEQYF.

This clone is termed medium-sized. The genes are TRBV6-4 and TRBJ1-5, with TRBD1 as a possible D gene (6 bases). Trimming took off 4 bases at V and 3 bases at J, with 13 bases between the two ends. Germline V CDR1 and CDR2: MRHNA, SNTAGT. This CDR3 contains 15 residues. The CDR3 DNA sequence: TGTGCCAGCAGTGGTTACAGGGACCCCAATCAGCCCCAGCATTTT. Residues: CASSGYRDPNQPQHF.

The chain employs TRBV13 and TRBJ2-7; 11 nucleotides match TRBD2. Germline CDR1 reads PRHDT; CDR2 reads FYEKMQ (reference sequence). Trimming cost V 4 bases and J 1 base; bases outside gene matches: 3. CDR3 size: 15 residues. CDR3 sequence (DNA): TGTGCCAGCAGCTCTGGACTAGCGGGTTCCTACGAGCAGTACTTC. This codes for CASSSGLAGSYEQYF. Drawing the rest from reference TRBV13 and TRBJ2-7, the complete variable domain is AAGVIQSPRHLIKEKRETATLKCYPIPRHDTVYWYQQGPGQDPQFLISFYEKMQSDKGSIPDRFSAQQFSDYHSELNMSSLELGDSALYFCASSSGLAGSYEQYFGPGTRLTVT.

The V gene is TRBV28, the J gene TRBJ2-1, with TRBD1 matching over 8 bases. Germline CDR1 reads MDHEN; CDR2 reads SYDVKM. With V trimmed by 3 bases and J by 8 bases, 9 bases remained unmatched. The CDR3 is made up of 15 amino acids. The CDR3 nucleotides are TGTGCCAGCAGTTTTAGGGGGGCAGGGGGCGATGAGCAGTTCTTC. It encodes CASSFRGAGGDEQFF.

The V and J genes are TRBV15 and TRBJ2-2; a weak D match, TRBD2 (7 bases). This CDR3 has 17 residues. In germline, CDR1 is LNHNV, CDR2 YYDKDF (reference sequence). V dropped 4 bases and J dropped 6 bases, with 21 bases sitting between them. The CDR3 DNA sequence: TGTGCCACCAGCACGAGCCGGAGAGGGGGGGCGGCCGGGGAGCTGTTTTTT. This sequence encodes CATSTSRRGGAAGELFF.

The chain recombines TRBV5-4 with TRBJ1-2; D remains unclear. V lost 0 bases and J lost 6, with 12 bases in between. The CDR3 loop spans 14 amino acids. The germline gives CDR1 SGHNT, CDR2 YYREEE (reference sequence). The CDR3 protein is CASSLAVTVDGYTF. CDR3 nucleotide sequence: TGTGCCAGCAGCTTGGCCGTTACGGTTGATGGCTACACCTTC. Drawing the rest from reference TRBV5-4 and TRBJ1-2, the complete variable domain is ETGVTQSPTHLIKTRGQQVTLRCSSQSGHNTVSWYQQALGQGPQFIFQYYREEENGRGNFPPRFSGLQFPNYSSELNVNALELDDSALYLCASSLAVTVDGYTFGSGTRLTVV.

This clone appeared a single time. The chain uses TRBV7-9 and TRBJ2-7, with a tentative D call TRBD2 (6 bases). Germline V CDR1 and CDR2: SEHNR, FQNEAQ (reference sequence). V shed 3 bases and J shed 9 bases, with 15 bases lying between them. This CDR3 is built from 13 residues. The CDR3 nucleotides are TGTGCCAGCAGCTTGGTCATACAGGAGGGGCAGTACTTC. It encodes CASSLVIQEGQYF.

This chain links TRBV6-4 with TRBJ2-1; D uncertain. CDR3 size: 12 residues. The V gene's germline CDR1 is MRHNA and CDR2 SNTAGT. V lost 0 bases and J 9 bases, leaving 6 bases between the germline ends. In DNA, the CDR3 is TGTGCCAGCAGTGACTCCTGGGGTGAGCAGTTCTTC. The encoded protein is CASSDSWGEQFF.

The gene calls are TRBV19 and TRBJ1-1, with D unclear. Between the trimmed V and J ends, which lost 3 bases and 4 bases, there was a span of 9 bases. Germline V lookup: CDR1 LNHDA, CDR2 SQIVND (reference sequence). This CDR3 has 13 amino acids. CDR3 sequence: CASSIRMGTEAFF. CDR3 bases: TGTGCCAGTAGTATTCGAATGGGCACTGAAGCTTTCTTT.

This chain links TRBV5-4 with TRBJ1-2; maybe TRBD1 (6 bases). Germline CDR1 reads SGHNT; CDR2 reads YYREEE (reference sequence). Trimming cost V 4 bases and J 4 bases, with 20 bases left between them. CDR3 length equals 16 residues. In DNA, the CDR3 is TGTGCCAGCAGCCTAGAGGGAGGACAGACAATCTATGGCTACACCTTC. Protein sequence: CASSLEGGQTIYGYTF.